The 26 T cell receptor beta chains below all came from one sample that was sequenced in a study of CD8 T cells in Susac syndrome (dated by TCRdb to the late 2010s). The receptor library was made with the immunoSEQ multiplex PCR assay. RNA was extracted using the RNeasy kit, and about 0.5 to 1 ug of the RNA was reverse transcribed with random hexamers. Using fastp trimming at Q25 and MiXCR clonotype assembly, TCRdb reanalyzed the public sequencing data and kept in-frame beta chains. CDR3 protein sequences are deduplicated, and each keeps its most common genes and DNA. For this sample the table gives roughly 200,000 distinct CDR3 sequences, of which around 95% were detected only once. Clones ranked in the top ten supply approximately 0.082% of the sample. The sample taken for sequencing was CD4+ T cells from PBMCs. The origin of the receptors is a human donor with multiple sclerosis.

The genes are TRBV7-9 and TRBJ2-1; TRBD2 aligns across 8 bases. CDR1 and CDR2 (germline): SEHNR, FQNEAQ (reference sequence). This CDR3 spans 16 amino acids. The V and J ends lost 8 bases and 8 bases, in that order; junction bases with no gene match: 17. CDR3 in DNA: TGTGCCAGCGTCACGCCGCGGGGGGAAATTTTGGATGAGCAGTTCTTC. Protein: CASVTPRGEILDEQFF. The entire variable domain, with the rest obtained from reference TRBV7-9 and TRBJ2-1, is as follows: DTGVSQNPRHKITKRGQNVTFRCDPISEHNRLYWYRQTLGQGPEFLTYFQNEAQLEKSRLLSDRFSAERPKGSFSTLEIQRTEQGDSAMYLCASVTPRGEILDEQFFGPGTRLTVL.

This chain connects TRBV7-9 to TRBJ1-4, with D hard to call. This CDR3 comprises 11 residues. Germline CDR1 reads SEHNR; CDR2 reads FQNEAQ (reference sequence). Trimming took off 2 bases at V and 8 bases at J, with 3 bases between the two ends. For the CDR3, the DNA is TGTGCCAGCAGCTTATACGAAAAACTGTTTTTT. It encodes CASSLYEKLFF.

In its sample, this clonotype was seen once. The V call is TRBV3-1, the J call TRBJ2-4; TRBD1 matches at 9 bases. The CDR3 contains 16 residues. Germline V gene lookup returns CDR1 LGHDT and CDR2 YNNKEL (reference sequence). V trimming: 1 base; J trimming: 8 bases; junction bases outside the gene matches: 9. For the CDR3, the DNA is TGTGCCAGCAGCCAAGCTCGGACAGGGGTCCCGGACATTCAGTACTTC. This sequence encodes CASSQARTGVPDIQYF.

The chain carries TRBV3-1 and TRBJ2-6, with 7 positions matching TRBD2. The V and J ends lost 5 bases and 1 base, in that order; junction bases with no gene match: 11. The CDR3 is 18 amino acids. Germline CDR1 and CDR2: LGHDT and YNNKEL (reference sequence). Here the CDR3 reads CASSSRGLADSGANVLTF. The CDR3 bases are TGTGCCAGCAGCTCCAGAGGGCTAGCGGATTCTGGGGCCAACGTCCTGACTTTC.

The V and J genes are TRBV4-1 and TRBJ1-4, with 8 nucleotides matching TRBD1. Germline CDR1 and CDR2: MGHRA and YSYEKL. The CDR3 covers 17 residues. Losses at the gene ends were 3 bases for V and 6 bases for J; bases not matched to a gene: 12. The DNA of the CDR3 is TGCGCCAGCAGCCACCCGCTCGCGACAGGGGTCGATGAAAAACTGTTTTTT. It is translated as CASSHPLATGVDEKLFF.

The chain joins TRBV2 to TRBJ2-3; 7 bases are shared with TRBD2. With 4 bases clipped from V and 4 bases from J, the junction kept 5 bases outside the gene matches. The CDR3 consists of 14 residues. Germline CDR1 and CDR2: SNHLY and FYNNEI. The CDR3 DNA follows: TGTGCCAGCAGTGTAGGACTAGTCGCAGATACGCAGTATTTT. Translation: CASSVGLVADTQYF. Full variable domain (remainder filled in from reference TRBV2 and TRBJ2-3): EPEVTQTPSHQVTQMGQEVILRCVPISNHLYFYWYRQILGQKVEFLVSFYNNEISEKSEIFDDQFSVERPDGSNFTLKIRSTKLEDSAMYFCASSVGLVADTQYFGPGTRLTVL.

The genes are TRBV11-2 and TRBJ1-1; D is undetermined. Germline CDR1 reads SGHAT; CDR2 reads FQNNGV. Trimming took 3 bases from V and 2 from J, leaving 7 bases between them. This CDR3 is 13 amino acids long. The CDR3 sequence: CASSFERNTEAFF. CDR3 DNA sequence: TGTGCCAGCAGCTTTGAAAGAAACACTGAAGCTTTCTTT.

The chain has TRBV19 and TRBJ2-3; D unresolved. CDR3 length equals 13 residues. V gave up 7 bases and J gave up 4 bases, with 12 bases separating them. CDR1 LNHDA and CDR2 SQIVND come from the germline V gene (reference sequence). This CDR3 is CASNPGQPDTQYF. As DNA, the CDR3 is TGTGCCAGTAACCCGGGCCAGCCAGATACGCAGTATTTT.

This chain links TRBV25-1 with TRBJ2-3; no definite D call. V gave up 6 bases and J gave up 2 bases, with 6 bases separating them. Germline CDR1 and CDR2: MGHDK and SYGVNS. This CDR3 has 12 residues. The CDR3 loop reads CASRGYTDTQYF. The CDR3 DNA follows: TGTGCCAGCAGAGGATACACAGATACGCAGTATTTT.

The genes are TRBV9 and TRBJ1-2; a weak D match, TRBD1 (6 bases). CDR3 length: 14 residues. V lost 0 bases to trimming and J lost 5 bases, with 11 bases between them. Per the germline V gene, CDR1 is SGDLS and CDR2 is YYNGEE. The CDR3 DNA reads as TGTGCCAGCAGCGTAGAGGCAGGGGTATATGGCTACACCTTC. Translation: CASSVEAGVYGYTF.

The CDR3 protein is CASSVGTGETQYF. The CDR3 coding sequence is TGTGCCAGCAGCGTAGGGACTGGGGAGACCCAGTACTTC. The rearrangement uses TRBV9 and TRBJ2-5; D might be TRBD2 (5 bases). CDR1 SGDLS and CDR2 YYNGEE come from the germline V gene. This CDR3 is built from 13 residues. V was cut by 0 bases and J by 5 bases, with 8 bases left in between. Complete variable domain (other parts from reference TRBV9 and TRBJ2-5): DSGVTQTPKHLITATGQRVTLRCSPRSGDLSVYWYQQSLDQGLQFLIQYYNGEERAKGNILERFSAQQFPDLHSELNLSSLELGDSALYFCASSVGTGETQYFGPGTRLLVL.

J is TRBJ1-2 and V is TRBV3-1; D remains ambiguous. Trimming pared 5 bases from V and 4 bases from J, leaving 5 bases between. CDR1 is LGHDT, CDR2 YNNKEL, per germline (reference sequence). This CDR3 has 11 amino acids. In DNA form, the CDR3 reads TGTGCCAGCAGCGCCCCCTATGGCTACACCTTC. Protein: CASSAPYGYTF.

In its sample, this clonotype was seen a few times. V is TRBV29-1 and J is TRBJ1-3; TRBD1 might be the D (5 bases). The CDR3 sequence is 13 residues long. The germline V and J ends were trimmed by 4 bases and 3 bases, with 10 bases remaining between them. Germline V CDR1 and CDR2: SQVTM, ANQGSEA. The CDR3 spells CSVAPGSGNTIYF. DNA of the CDR3: TGCAGCGTTGCCCCAGGGAGTGGAAACACCATATATTTT.

The rearrangement uses TRBV9 and TRBJ1-1; no firm D call. With 4 bases removed from V and 2 bases from J, the gap between germline ends came to 12 bases. Looked up from germline, CDR1 is SGDLS and CDR2 is YYNGEE. This CDR3 has 14 residues. CDR3 coding DNA: TGTGCCAGCAGCTTAAGCCTACTCAACACTGAAGCTTTCTTT. Translated: CASSLSLLNTEAFF. The complete variable domain, with remaining parts taken from reference TRBV9 and TRBJ1-1, reads DSGVTQTPKHLITATGQRVTLRCSPRSGDLSVYWYQQSLDQGLQFLIQYYNGEERAKGNILERFSAQQFPDLHSELNLSSLELGDSALYFCASSLSLLNTEAFFGQGTRLTVV.

V and J are TRBV3-1 and TRBJ2-1; 7 bases are a match to TRBD1. Germline values: CDR1 LGHDT, CDR2 YNNKEL (reference sequence). The trim removed 3 bases at V and 4 bases at J, leaving 9 bases unmatched. There are 16 residues in the CDR3. Written as DNA, the CDR3 is TGTGCCAGCAGCCAGATCAGGACAGGACGATACAATGAGCAGTTCTTC. Its protein product is CASSQIRTGRYNEQFF.

The chain is built from TRBV30 and TRBJ1-1; TRBD1 matches at 8 bases. Trimming cost V 2 bases and J 6 bases; bases outside gene matches: 8. Per the germline V gene, CDR1 is GTSNPN and CDR2 is SVGIG (reference sequence). The CDR3 has 14 amino acids. CDR3 sequence: CAWSTGGSWAEAFF. The CDR3 nucleotides read TGTGCCTGGAGTACAGGGGGGAGTTGGGCTGAAGCTTTCTTT.

The chain carries TRBV6-1 and TRBJ2-5; the D is unclear. Germline loops: CDR1 MNHNS, CDR2 SASEGT. V was cut by 6 bases and J by 5 bases, with 10 bases left in between. There are 12 residues in the CDR3. The CDR3 nucleotides read TGTGCCAGCAGGCAACGTCGGGAGACCCAGTACTTC. Its translation: CASRQRRETQYF.

The rearrangement joins TRBV9 to TRBJ2-5; 13 bases are shared with TRBD2. J was trimmed by 2 bases and V by 2 bases; bases with no gene match: 3. This CDR3 has 16 amino acids. The germline V gene has CDR1 SGDLS and CDR2 YYNGEE. Here the CDR3 reads CASSVGTSGAQETQYF. The DNA of the CDR3 is TGTGCCAGCAGCGTCGGGACTAGCGGGGCACAAGAGACCCAGTACTTC.

The V call is TRBV30, the J call TRBJ2-7; weak D call: TRBD2 (6 bases). Germline V gene lookup returns CDR1 GTSNPN and CDR2 SVGIG (reference sequence). The CDR3 covers 13 residues. Trimming took 0 bases from V and 3 from J, leaving 9 bases between them. CDR3 protein: CAWSVHGGYEQYF. Here the CDR3 DNA reads TGTGCCTGGAGTGTACACGGGGGCTACGAGCAGTACTTC.

This clonotype was recorded only once. The CDR3 coding sequence is TGCGCCAGCAGCCAGCTGAGGGGCACAGATACGCAGTATTTT. Translation: CASSQLRGTDTQYF. The chain is built from TRBV5-1 and TRBJ2-3; D is perhaps TRBD2 (5 bases). The CDR3 consists of 14 residues. V lost 4 bases and J lost 1, with 10 bases in between. The V gene's germline CDR1 is SGHRS and CDR2 YFSETQ.

The V call is TRBV7-9, the J call TRBJ2-5; TRBD1 matches at 8 bases. The CDR3 loop spans 15 amino acids. The germline V gene encodes CDR1 SEHNR and CDR2 FQNEAQ (reference sequence). V was clipped by 5 bases and J by 1 base; unmatched bases: 6. CDR3 loop: CASSPNRGSQETQYF. CDR3 coding DNA: TGTGCCAGCAGCCCCAACAGGGGGTCCCAAGAGACCCAGTACTTC. Variable domain in full (rest from reference TRBV7-9 and TRBJ2-5): DTGVSQNPRHKITKRGQNVTFRCDPISEHNRLYWYRQTLGQGPEFLTYFQNEAQLEKSRLLSDRFSAERPKGSFSTLEIQRTEQGDSAMYLCASSPNRGSQETQYFGPGTRLLVL.

V usage is TRBV13 and J usage is TRBJ2-7; 13 nucleotides match TRBD2. The ends lost 5 bases at V and 7 bases at J; junction bases unmatched: 8. Germline V gives CDR1 PRHDT, CDR2 FYEKMQ (reference sequence). The CDR3 extends over 15 amino acids. The CDR3 reads CASSRGLAGLGEQYV. In DNA form, the CDR3 reads TGTGCCAGCAGCAGGGGACTAGCGGGGCTGGGGGAGCAGTACGTC.

The table lists this clonotype with a count of one. The chain combines TRBV18 with TRBJ2-4; no reliable D call. Trimming cost V 5 bases and J 1 base, with 12 bases left between them. The CDR3 consists of 15 residues. Germline V gene sequence: CDR1 KGHSH, CDR2 LQKENI. The CDR3 DNA follows: TGTGCCAGCTCAGCAGGTGGTCGGGCCAAAAACATTCAGTACTTC. Translation gives CASSAGGRAKNIQYF.

The chain recombines TRBV12-3 or TRBV12-4 with TRBJ2-4; D is possibly TRBD2 (6 bases). CDR3 length equals 15 residues. V was clipped by 3 bases and J by 10 bases, with 19 bases between them. The CDR3 here is CASSLSSGKEGIQYF. In DNA form, the CDR3 reads TGTGCCAGCAGTTTGTCCTCCGGGAAGGAGGGGATTCAGTACTTC.

This CDR3 is CAWASQSGTEAFF. CDR3 DNA sequence: TGTGCCTGGGCCTCCCAGTCGGGCACTGAAGCTTTCTTT. The chain is built from TRBV30 and TRBJ1-1; D not certain. The CDR3 extends over 13 amino acids. V was pared by 5 bases and J by 4 bases, with 14 bases between. The germline CDR1 and CDR2 sequences are GTSNPN and SVGIG (reference sequence). The whole variable domain, remainder taken from reference TRBV30 and TRBJ1-1, is SQTIHQWPATLVQPVGSPLSLECTVEGTSNPNLYWYRQAAGRGLQLLFYSVGIGQISSEVPQNLSASRPQDRQFILSSKKLLLSDSGFYLCAWASQSGTEAFFGQGTRLTVV.

V usage is TRBV7-8 and J usage is TRBJ1-1; 10 bases line up with TRBD1. Trimming at V came to 2 bases and at J to 3 bases, leaving 3 bases not matched to a gene. This CDR3 spans 15 amino acids. Germline CDR1 SGHVS, CDR2 FQNEAQ. The CDR3 loop is CASSLIGTGDTEAFF. DNA of the CDR3: TGTGCCAGCAGCTTAATAGGGACAGGGGACACTGAAGCTTTCTTT.